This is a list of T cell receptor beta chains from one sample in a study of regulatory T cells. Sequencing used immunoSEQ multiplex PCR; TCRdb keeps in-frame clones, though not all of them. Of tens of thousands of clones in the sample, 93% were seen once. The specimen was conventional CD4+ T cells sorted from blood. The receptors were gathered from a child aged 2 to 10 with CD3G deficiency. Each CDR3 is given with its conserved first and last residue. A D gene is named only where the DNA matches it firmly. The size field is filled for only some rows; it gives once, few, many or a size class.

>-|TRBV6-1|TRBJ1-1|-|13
TGTGCCAGCAGCCCTCAGGATAACACTGAAGCTTTCTTT
CASSPQDNTEAFF
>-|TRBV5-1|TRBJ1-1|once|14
TGCGCCAGCAGCTTGGGCAGGGCGAACACTGAAGCTTTCTTT
CASSLGRANTEAFF
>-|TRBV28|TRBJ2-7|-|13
TGTGCCAGCAGTTTACGGCGGACCTACGAGCAGTACTTC
CASSLRRTYEQYF
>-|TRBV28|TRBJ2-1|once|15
TGTGCCAGCAGTTTACTTCAACCGGGCCGCAATGAGCAGTTCTTC
CASSLLQPGRNEQFF
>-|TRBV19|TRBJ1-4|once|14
TGTGCCAGCGGAAAGGGTGCAACTAATGAAAAACTGTTTTTT
CASGKGATNEKLFF
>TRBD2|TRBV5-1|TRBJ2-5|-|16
TGCGCCAGCAGCTTGGGGACTAGCGGGAACTGGGAGACCCAGTACTTC
CASSLGTSGNWETQYF
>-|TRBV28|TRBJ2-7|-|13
TGTGCCAGCGGCGAGCGGAGGAACTACGAGCAGTACTTC
CASGERRNYEQYF
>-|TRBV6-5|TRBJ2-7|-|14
TGTGCCAGCAGAGGGGGGGACAAGGCTTACGAGCAGTACTTC
CASRGGDKAYEQYF
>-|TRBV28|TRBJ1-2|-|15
TGTGCCAGCAGGAGCGGAGCCCGAGGACGCTATGGCTACACCTTC
CASRSGARGRYGYTF
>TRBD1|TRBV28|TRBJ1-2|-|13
TGTGCCAGCAGTTCCTACCGGGACAGGGATCCCACCTTC
CASSSYRDRDPTF
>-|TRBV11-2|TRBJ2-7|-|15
TGTGCCAGCAGCTTAGGTGCAGGGATCTCCTACGAGCAGTACTTC
CASSLGAGISYEQYF
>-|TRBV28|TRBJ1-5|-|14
TGTGCCAGCAGTCCGGGCCATAGCAATCAGCCCCAGCATTTT
CASSPGHSNQPQHF
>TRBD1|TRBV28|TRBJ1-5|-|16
TGTGCCAGCAGAGACGGACAGGGTAGGAGCAATCAGCCCCAGCATTTT
CASRDGQGRSNQPQHF
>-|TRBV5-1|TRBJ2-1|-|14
TGCGCCAGCAGCCAAGAGGGACCTTACAATGAGCAGTTCTTC
CASSQEGPYNEQFF
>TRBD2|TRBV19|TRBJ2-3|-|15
TGTGCCAGTAGTTCGAGCGGGAGAAGTACAGATACGCAGTATTTT
CASSSSGRSTDTQYF
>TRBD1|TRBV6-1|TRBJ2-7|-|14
TGTGCCAGCAGTGCCCGACAGGGGGCCTACGAGCAGTACTTC
CASSARQGAYEQYF
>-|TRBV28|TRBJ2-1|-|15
TGTGCCAGCAGTAAAAGGGGACTCCTTTACAATGAGCAGTTCTTC
CASSKRGLLYNEQFF
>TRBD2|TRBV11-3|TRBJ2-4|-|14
TGTGCCAGCAGCTCTGGACTAGCTCAAAACATTCAGTACTTC
CASSSGLAQNIQYF
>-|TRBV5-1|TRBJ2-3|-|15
TGCGCCAGCAGCTTGGTCGGGATTCTCACAGATACGCAGTATTTT
CASSLVGILTDTQYF